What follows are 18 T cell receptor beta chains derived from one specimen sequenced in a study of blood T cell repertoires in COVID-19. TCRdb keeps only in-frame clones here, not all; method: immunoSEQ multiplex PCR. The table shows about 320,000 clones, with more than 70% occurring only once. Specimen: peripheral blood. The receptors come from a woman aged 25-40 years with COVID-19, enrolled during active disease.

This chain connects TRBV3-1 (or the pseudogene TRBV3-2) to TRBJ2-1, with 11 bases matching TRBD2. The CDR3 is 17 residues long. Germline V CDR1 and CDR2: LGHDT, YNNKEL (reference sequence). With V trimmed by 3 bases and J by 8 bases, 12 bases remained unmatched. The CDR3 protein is CASSHAISGGAGDEQFF. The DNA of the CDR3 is TGTGCCAGCAGCCATGCGATTAGCGGGGGGGCCGGGGATGAGCAGTTCTTC.

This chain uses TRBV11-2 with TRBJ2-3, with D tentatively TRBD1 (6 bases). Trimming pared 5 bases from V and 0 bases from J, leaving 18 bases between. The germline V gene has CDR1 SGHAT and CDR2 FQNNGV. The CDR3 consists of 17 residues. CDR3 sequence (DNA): TGTGCCAGCAGCATCCTAAGGGGGACCTCTAGCACAGATACGCAGTATTTT. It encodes CASSILRGTSSTDTQYF.

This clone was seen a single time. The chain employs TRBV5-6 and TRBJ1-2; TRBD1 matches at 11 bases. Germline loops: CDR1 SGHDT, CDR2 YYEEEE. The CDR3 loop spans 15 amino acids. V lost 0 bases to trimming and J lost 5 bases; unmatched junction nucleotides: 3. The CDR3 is CASSLAGQGAYGYTF. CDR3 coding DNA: TGTGCCAGCAGCTTGGCAGGACAGGGGGCTTATGGCTACACCTTC.

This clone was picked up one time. The CDR3 DNA sequence: TGTGCCAGCAGCTTACAATCTAGCGGGGGGGCTGTAGATACGCAGTATTTT. Translation gives CASSLQSSGGAVDTQYF. The chain has TRBV7-2 and TRBJ2-3, with 12 nucleotides matching TRBD2. CDR3 size: 17 residues. V dropped 2 bases and J dropped 5; count of bases not matched to a gene: 8. Germline assignment: CDR1 SGHTA and CDR2 FQGNSA.

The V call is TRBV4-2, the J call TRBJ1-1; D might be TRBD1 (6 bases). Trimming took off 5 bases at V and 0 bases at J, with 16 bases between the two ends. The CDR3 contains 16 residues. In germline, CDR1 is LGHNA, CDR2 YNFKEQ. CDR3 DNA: TGTGCCAGCAGCAACCAGGGGTTTGGTATGAACACTGAAGCTTTCTTT. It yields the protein CASSNQGFGMNTEAFF.

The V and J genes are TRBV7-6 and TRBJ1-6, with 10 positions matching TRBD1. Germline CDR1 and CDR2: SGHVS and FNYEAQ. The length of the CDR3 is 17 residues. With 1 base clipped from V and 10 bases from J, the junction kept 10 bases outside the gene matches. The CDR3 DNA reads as TGTGCCAGCAGCTTAGTCTCCCCAGACAGGGGGCCGTCACCCCTCCACTTT. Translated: CASSLVSPDRGPSPLHF.

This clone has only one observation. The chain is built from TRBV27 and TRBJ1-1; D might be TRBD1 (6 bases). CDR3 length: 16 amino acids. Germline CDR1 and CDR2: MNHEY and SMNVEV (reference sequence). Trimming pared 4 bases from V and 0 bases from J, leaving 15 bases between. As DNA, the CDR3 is TGTGCCAGCAGTTCGGGGACACCAATAATGAACACTGAAGCTTTCTTT. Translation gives CASSSGTPIMNTEAFF.

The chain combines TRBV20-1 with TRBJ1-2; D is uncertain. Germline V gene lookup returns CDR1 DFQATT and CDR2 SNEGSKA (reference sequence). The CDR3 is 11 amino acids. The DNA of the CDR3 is TGCAGGCGTGGGAGGGTTGGTGGCTACACCTTC. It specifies CRRGRVGGYTF.

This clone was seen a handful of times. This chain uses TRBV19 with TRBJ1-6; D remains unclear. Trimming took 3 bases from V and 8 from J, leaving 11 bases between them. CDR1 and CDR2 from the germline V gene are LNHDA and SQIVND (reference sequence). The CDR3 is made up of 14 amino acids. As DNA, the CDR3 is TGTGCCAGTAGTATCTCTACCTCGGATTCACCCCTCCACTTT. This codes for CASSISTSDSPLHF.

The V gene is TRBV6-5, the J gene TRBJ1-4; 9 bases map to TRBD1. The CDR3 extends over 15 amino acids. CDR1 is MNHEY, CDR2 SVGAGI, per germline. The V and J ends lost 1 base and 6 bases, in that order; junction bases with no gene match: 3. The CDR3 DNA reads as TGTGCCAGCAGTTACTGGGGACAGGGAGATGAAAAACTGTTTTTT. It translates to CASSYWGQGDEKLFF.

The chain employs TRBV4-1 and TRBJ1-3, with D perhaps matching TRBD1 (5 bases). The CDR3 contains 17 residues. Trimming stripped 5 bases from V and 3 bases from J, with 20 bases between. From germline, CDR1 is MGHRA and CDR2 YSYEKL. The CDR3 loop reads CASSTRLVGVGGNTIYF. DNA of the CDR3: TGCGCCAGCAGCACCCGCTTGGTAGGGGTTGGTGGAAACACCATATATTTT.

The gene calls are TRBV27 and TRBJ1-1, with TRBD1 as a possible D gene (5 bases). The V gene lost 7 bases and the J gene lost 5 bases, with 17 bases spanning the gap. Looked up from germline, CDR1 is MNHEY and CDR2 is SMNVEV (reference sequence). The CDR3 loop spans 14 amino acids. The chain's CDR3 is CASTVGGIGTEAFF. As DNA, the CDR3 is TGTGCCAGCACTGTCGGGGGGATTGGAACTGAAGCTTTCTTT.

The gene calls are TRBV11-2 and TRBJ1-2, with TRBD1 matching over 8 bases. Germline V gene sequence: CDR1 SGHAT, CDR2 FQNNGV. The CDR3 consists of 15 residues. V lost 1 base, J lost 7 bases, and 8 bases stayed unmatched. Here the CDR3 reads CASSLARGRDVGYTF. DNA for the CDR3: TGTGCCAGCAGCTTAGCCAGGGGGCGAGATGTTGGCTACACCTTC.

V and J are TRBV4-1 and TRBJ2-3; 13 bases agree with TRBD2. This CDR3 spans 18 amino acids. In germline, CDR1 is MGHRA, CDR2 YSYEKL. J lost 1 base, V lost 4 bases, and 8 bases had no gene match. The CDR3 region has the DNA TGCGCCAGCAGCCCGGGACTAGCGGGACTGATAGGCACAGATACGCAGTATTTT. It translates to CASSPGLAGLIGTDTQYF.

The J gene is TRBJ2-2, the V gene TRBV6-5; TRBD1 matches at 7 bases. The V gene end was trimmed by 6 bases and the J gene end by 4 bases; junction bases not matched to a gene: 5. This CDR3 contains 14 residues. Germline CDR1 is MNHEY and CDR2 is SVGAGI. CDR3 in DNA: TGTGCCAGCAGGGACAGGTTAGGCACCGGGGAGCTGTTTTTT. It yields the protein CASRDRLGTGELFF.

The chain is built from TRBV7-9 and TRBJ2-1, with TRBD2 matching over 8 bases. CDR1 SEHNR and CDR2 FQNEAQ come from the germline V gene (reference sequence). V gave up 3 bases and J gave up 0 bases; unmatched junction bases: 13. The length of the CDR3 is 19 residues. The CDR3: CASSFGGSGGPRSYNEQFF. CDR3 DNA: TGTGCCAGCAGCTTCGGGGGGAGCGGGGGTCCCCGCTCCTACAATGAGCAGTTCTTC.

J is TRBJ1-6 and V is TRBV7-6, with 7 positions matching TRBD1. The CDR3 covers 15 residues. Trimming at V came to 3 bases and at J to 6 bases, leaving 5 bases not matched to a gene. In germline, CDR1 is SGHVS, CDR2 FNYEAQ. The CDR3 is CASSLGTVINSPLHF. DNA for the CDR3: TGTGCCAGCAGCTTGGGGACAGTGATTAATTCACCCCTCCACTTT.

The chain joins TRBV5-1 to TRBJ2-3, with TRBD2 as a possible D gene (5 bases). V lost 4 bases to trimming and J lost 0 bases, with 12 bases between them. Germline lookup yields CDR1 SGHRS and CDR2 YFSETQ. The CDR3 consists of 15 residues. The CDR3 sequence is CASSDQSGSTDTQYF. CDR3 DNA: TGCGCCAGCAGCGATCAGTCGGGGAGCACAGATACGCAGTATTTT.